This note documents a single T cell receptor beta chain sequence. This entry comes from a study of blood T cells in healthy people across ages. For the second PCR, which ran for about 6 to 11 cycles, a sample-barcoded 5' primer and a J-beta primer mix were used. Using its own MiXCR run on the 5' RACE reads, TCRdb lists one record per CDR3 protein. This sample has under 850,000 distinct CDR3 sequences, with roughly 35% found just once. The sequenced sample consisted of blood. This sequence was found in a man younger than 30 in good health.

The CDR3, as DNA: TGCGCCAGCAGCTTGGGGTTGCGGGGGGCCTCCTACAATGAGCAGTTCTTC. Amino acids: CASSLGLRGASYNEQFF. V gene TRBV5-1 combines with J gene TRBJ2-1; 8 bases are a match to TRBD2. Trimming took 0 bases from V and 0 from J; bases not matched to a gene: 5. Germline assignment: CDR1 SGHRS and CDR2 YFSETQ. The CDR3 is made up of 17 amino acids.